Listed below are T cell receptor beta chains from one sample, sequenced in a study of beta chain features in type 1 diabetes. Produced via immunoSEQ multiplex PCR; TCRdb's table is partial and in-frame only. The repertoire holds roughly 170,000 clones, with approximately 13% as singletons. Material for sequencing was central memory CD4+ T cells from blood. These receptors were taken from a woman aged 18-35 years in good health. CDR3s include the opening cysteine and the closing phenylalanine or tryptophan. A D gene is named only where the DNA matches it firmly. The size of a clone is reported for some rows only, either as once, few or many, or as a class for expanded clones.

CDR3nt: TGTGCCTGGAGTAGACTAGCGGGAGGCACAGATACGCAGTATTTT
CDR3aa: CAWSRLAGGTDTQYF
v_gene: TRBV30
d_gene: TRBD2
abundance: few
j_gene: TRBJ2-3
len: 15

CDR3nt: TGCGCCAGCAGCTTGGCCCTAGCAGCCGATACCGAGTACTTC
CDR3aa: CASSLALAADTEYF
v_gene: TRBV5-1
d_gene: NA
abundance: NA
j_gene: TRBJ2-5
len: 14

CDR3nt: TGTGCCAGCAGCTACTTTGACTATGGCTACACCTTC
CDR3aa: CASSYFDYGYTF
v_gene: TRBV28
d_gene: NA
abundance: few
j_gene: TRBJ1-2
len: 12

CDR3nt: TGTGCCAGCTCATCCGACAGTTACGAGCAGTACTTC
CDR3aa: CASSSDSYEQYF
v_gene: TRBV18
d_gene: NA
abundance: few
j_gene: TRBJ2-7
len: 12

CDR3nt: TGTGCCAGCAGCCCCCCGGGACTAGCGGGGGCGAGAAATGAGCAGTTCTTC
CDR3aa: CASSPPGLAGARNEQFF
v_gene: TRBV14
d_gene: TRBD2
abundance: NA
j_gene: TRBJ2-1
len: 17

CDR3nt: TGTGCCAGCAGGGATCGGACAGGGGGGGGTGACGAGCAGTACTTC
CDR3aa: CASRDRTGGGDEQYF
v_gene: TRBV27
d_gene: TRBD1
abundance: NA
j_gene: TRBJ2-7
len: 15

CDR3nt: TGTGCCAGCAGCTTCTTCACTAGCGGCGAGACCCAGTACTTC
CDR3aa: CASSFFTSGETQYF
v_gene: TRBV7-9
d_gene: TRBD2
abundance: NA
j_gene: TRBJ2-5
len: 14

CDR3nt: TGTGCCAGCGGGGGACAGGGGAGCTCTGGGGCCAACGTCCTGACTTTC
CDR3aa: CASGGQGSSGANVLTF
v_gene: TRBV2
d_gene: TRBD1
abundance: NA
j_gene: TRBJ2-6
len: 16

CDR3nt: TGTGCCTGGAGGGTCGGGAACACTGAAGCTTTCTTT
CDR3aa: CAWRVGNTEAFF
v_gene: TRBV30
d_gene: NA
abundance: few
j_gene: TRBJ1-1
len: 12

CDR3nt: TGTGCCAGCAGCCCGCCATACTACGGGGTTGGCTACACCTTC
CDR3aa: CASSPPYYGVGYTF
v_gene: TRBV7-2
d_gene: NA
abundance: NA
j_gene: TRBJ1-2
len: 14

CDR3nt: TGTGCCAGCAGACTAATACCCGTTGGCAGAGAAAACTATGGCTACACCTTC
CDR3aa: CASRLIPVGRENYGYTF
v_gene: TRBV7-8
d_gene: NA
abundance: NA
j_gene: TRBJ1-2
len: 17

CDR3nt: TGCAGCGTTAGGGACAGGAGAAACACCGGGGAGCTGTTTTTT
CDR3aa: CSVRDRRNTGELFF
v_gene: TRBV29-1
d_gene: TRBD1
abundance: few
j_gene: TRBJ2-2
len: 14

CDR3nt: TGCGCCAGCAGCCTCCGGGAAGATACGCAGTATTTT
CDR3aa: CASSLREDTQYF
v_gene: TRBV4-1
d_gene: NA
abundance: few
j_gene: TRBJ2-3
len: 12

CDR3nt: TGTGCCACCAGCAGACTTTCCTATGGCTACACCTTC
CDR3aa: CATSRLSYGYTF
v_gene: TRBV15
d_gene: NA
abundance: NA
j_gene: TRBJ1-2
len: 12

CDR3nt: TGTGCCAGTAGCCCCCAGCAGTGGGCGGGAGGGCCTACCGGGGAGCTGTTTTTT
CDR3aa: CASSPQQWAGGPTGELFF
v_gene: TRBV19
d_gene: TRBD2
abundance: NA
j_gene: TRBJ2-2
len: 18

CDR3nt: TGTGCCAGCAGCTTACAGGCGTTTTCCTACGAGCAGTACTTC
CDR3aa: CASSLQAFSYEQYF
v_gene: TRBV7-9
d_gene: NA
abundance: NA
j_gene: TRBJ2-7
len: 14

CDR3nt: TGTGCCTGGAGTGTACGAGGGGGTCAGCCCCAGCATTTT
CDR3aa: CAWSVRGGQPQHF
v_gene: TRBV30
d_gene: NA
abundance: few
j_gene: TRBJ1-5
len: 13

CDR3nt: TGTGCCAGCAGTTTACCTGCGGGGGCGCTAGCCAAAAACATTCAGTACTTC
CDR3aa: CASSLPAGALAKNIQYF
v_gene: TRBV28
d_gene: NA
abundance: few
j_gene: TRBJ2-4
len: 17

CDR3nt: TGTGCCAGCTCCCGGGTCGAAAGCTCTTATGGCTACACCTTC
CDR3aa: CASSRVESSYGYTF
v_gene: TRBV18
d_gene: NA
abundance: NA
j_gene: TRBJ1-2
len: 14

CDR3nt: TGTGCCAGCACCGTCACTAGGGCCTTTTACAATGAGCAGTTCTTC
CDR3aa: CASTVTRAFYNEQFF
v_gene: TRBV7-6
d_gene: NA
abundance: few
j_gene: TRBJ2-1
len: 15

CDR3nt: TGCAGCTCCCAGGACAGGTTGGGTGGCTACACCTTC
CDR3aa: CSSQDRLGGYTF
v_gene: TRBV29-1
d_gene: TRBD1
abundance: NA
j_gene: TRBJ1-2
len: 12

CDR3nt: TGTGCCTGGAGTCTCAGGGGCAATCAGCCCCAGCATTTT
CDR3aa: CAWSLRGNQPQHF
v_gene: TRBV30
d_gene: NA
abundance: few
j_gene: TRBJ1-5
len: 13

CDR3nt: TGTGCCATCAGTGACGGACTAGCGGGAGGGAGCGATGAGCAGTTCTTC
CDR3aa: CAISDGLAGGSDEQFF
v_gene: TRBV10-3
d_gene: TRBD2
abundance: NA
j_gene: TRBJ2-1
len: 16

CDR3nt: TGCAGTGCTATCCGGAATGAGCAGTTCTTC
CDR3aa: CSAIRNEQFF
v_gene: TRBV20-1
d_gene: NA
abundance: few
j_gene: TRBJ2-1
len: 10

CDR3nt: TGTGCCAGCAGCCGTGCGGGGTTCGATGGCTACACCTTC
CDR3aa: CASSRAGFDGYTF
v_gene: TRBV7-9
d_gene: NA
abundance: few
j_gene: TRBJ1-2
len: 13

CDR3nt: TGTGCCAGCAGCCCTTGGACTAGCGGGTCCGGCAATGAGCAGTTCTTC
CDR3aa: CASSPWTSGSGNEQFF
v_gene: TRBV7-3
d_gene: TRBD2
abundance: NA
j_gene: TRBJ2-1
len: 16

CDR3nt: TGTGCCAGCAGTTGGGGACAGGGGGCAGGGGAGACCCAGTACTTC
CDR3aa: CASSWGQGAGETQYF
v_gene: TRBV5-1
d_gene: TRBD1
abundance: few
j_gene: TRBJ2-5
len: 15

CDR3nt: TGCGCCAGCAGCTCCCCCAACGGGGATGATGGCTACACCTTC
CDR3aa: CASSSPNGDDGYTF
v_gene: TRBV5-1
d_gene: NA
abundance: NA
j_gene: TRBJ1-2
len: 14

CDR3nt: TGTGCCAGTAGTATAGGGGGACAGACTAACATTCAGTACTTC
CDR3aa: CASSIGGQTNIQYF
v_gene: TRBV19
d_gene: TRBD1
abundance: NA
j_gene: TRBJ2-4
len: 14

CDR3nt: TGCGCCAGCAGCTTGGGAATATCCCAGGGCGAAGCTAACTATGGCTACACCTTC
CDR3aa: CASSLGISQGEANYGYTF
v_gene: TRBV5-1
d_gene: NA
abundance: few
j_gene: TRBJ1-2
len: 18

CDR3nt: TGTGCCAGCAGCTGGGATAGCGGGAGTAGGACGAATGAGCAGTTCTTC
CDR3aa: CASSWDSGSRTNEQFF
v_gene: TRBV7-9
d_gene: TRBD2
abundance: few
j_gene: TRBJ2-1
len: 16

CDR3nt: TGTGCCAGCAGTGAACGGGACAGGGGAAACACCGGGGAGCTGTTTTTT
CDR3aa: CASSERDRGNTGELFF
v_gene: TRBV28
d_gene: TRBD1
abundance: few
j_gene: TRBJ2-2
len: 16

CDR3nt: TGTGCCAGCAGCTTAGAACTAGCAGCCTACAATGAGCAGTTCTTC
CDR3aa: CASSLELAAYNEQFF
v_gene: TRBV7-8
d_gene: NA
abundance: NA
j_gene: TRBJ2-1
len: 15

CDR3nt: TGTGCCAGCAGCCCTGGGACTAGCGGGAGAAAAGAGACCCAGTACTTC
CDR3aa: CASSPGTSGRKETQYF
v_gene: TRBV4-2
d_gene: TRBD2
abundance: NA
j_gene: TRBJ2-5
len: 16

CDR3nt: TGTGCCTCCCAGGGGCGCGGAAATCAGCCCCAGCATTTT
CDR3aa: CASQGRGNQPQHF
v_gene: TRBV30
d_gene: NA
abundance: NA
j_gene: TRBJ1-5
len: 13

CDR3nt: TGTGCCAGCAGTTTGAAGCGGCTAAACTACGAGCAGTACTTC
CDR3aa: CASSLKRLNYEQYF
v_gene: TRBV27
d_gene: NA
abundance: few
j_gene: TRBJ2-7
len: 14

CDR3nt: TGTGCCAGCACCCGACAGGCTCGCTCTGGGGCCAACGTCCTGACTTTC
CDR3aa: CASTRQARSGANVLTF
v_gene: TRBV2
d_gene: NA
abundance: few
j_gene: TRBJ2-6
len: 16

CDR3nt: TGTGCCAGCTCCAGGGACAGGTCGGATTATGGCTACACCTTC
CDR3aa: CASSRDRSDYGYTF
v_gene: TRBV18
d_gene: TRBD1
abundance: NA
j_gene: TRBJ1-2
len: 14

CDR3nt: TGTGCCAGCAGCTCGATGACACGTAATCAGCCCCAGCATTTT
CDR3aa: CASSSMTRNQPQHF
v_gene: TRBV7-8
d_gene: NA
abundance: few
j_gene: TRBJ1-5
len: 14

CDR3nt: TGTGCCAGCAGTCGGAGGCTAGCGGGAGACAATGAGCAGTTCTTC
CDR3aa: CASSRRLAGDNEQFF
v_gene: TRBV28
d_gene: TRBD2
abundance: few
j_gene: TRBJ2-1
len: 15

CDR3nt: TGTGCCAGCAGTCATGGGACAGGGACCACAGATACGCAGTATTTT
CDR3aa: CASSHGTGTTDTQYF
v_gene: TRBV2
d_gene: TRBD1
abundance: NA
j_gene: TRBJ2-3
len: 15

CDR3nt: TGTGCCAGCAGCTTAGCGGTTGGGACTACGAGTGAGACCCAGTACTTC
CDR3aa: CASSLAVGTTSETQYF
v_gene: TRBV7-9
d_gene: TRBD2
abundance: NA
j_gene: TRBJ2-5
len: 16